The 5 T cell receptor beta chains listed next were all sequenced from one sample in a study of shared T cell receptors in the human thymus. Method: immunoSEQ multiplex PCR; TCRdb's copy keeps in-frame clones and lacks some. The sample consists of 700,000 or so clones, 70% to 90% of them appearing once. These records were also assigned to another study, of human thymus T cells.

What was sequenced was thymocytes. The receptors were gathered from a girl in the first two years of life with a congenital heart defect.

In its sample, this clone was seen once. The chain joins TRBV5-1 to TRBJ2-7, with TRBD2 identical over 9 bases. The CDR3 consists of 15 residues. V was pared by 2 bases and J by 0 bases, with 3 bases of the junction left unmatched. Germline CDR1 and CDR2: SGHRS and YFSETQ. The CDR3 loop reads CASSFTSGRSYEQYF. The CDR3 DNA is TGCGCCAGCAGCTTTACTAGCGGGCGCTCCTACGAGCAGTACTTC.

The chain links TRBV10-2 to TRBJ1-5; 7 bases align to TRBD1. The CDR3 consists of 18 residues. V lost 2 bases, J lost 3 bases, and 13 bases stayed unmatched. Germline lookup yields CDR1 WSHSY and CDR2 SAAADI. CDR3 loop: CASSEPGTDPNHNQPQHF. DNA of the CDR3: TGCGCCAGCAGTGAGCCGGGGACAGACCCCAACCACAATCAGCCCCAGCATTTT.

CDR3 amino acids: CASSPMGQGVGELFF. The CDR3 coding sequence is TGTGCCAGCAGCCCAATGGGACAGGGTGTCGGGGAGCTGTTTTTT. This rearrangement joins TRBV5-8 to TRBJ2-2; 9 nucleotides match TRBD1. Germline V gives CDR1 SGHTS, CDR2 YDEGEE. The CDR3 is 15 residues long. The V segment lost 4 bases and the J segment 7 bases; nucleotides outside the gene matches: 8.

This chain links TRBV2 with TRBJ2-5, with 7 bases aligning to TRBD2. Germline V gene data show CDR1 as SNHLY and CDR2 as FYNNEI. Unmatched junction bases numbered 8, after V lost 7 bases and J lost 3 bases. This CDR3 contains 14 residues. DNA for the CDR3: TGTGCCAGCACCCCAGGACTAGTTAAAGAGACCCAGTACTTC. Residues: CASTPGLVKETQYF.

The CDR3 region is CASSLEGAGELFF. CDR3 DNA sequence: TGCGCCAGCAGCTTGGAGGGGGCCGGGGAGCTGTTTTTT. The chain joins TRBV5-1 to TRBJ2-2; tentatively, D is TRBD1 (6 bases). In germline, CDR1 is SGHRS, CDR2 YFSETQ. V was shortened by 0 bases and J by 6 bases, with 6 bases between the two germline ends. The CDR3 contains 13 residues.